Presented here are 17 T cell receptor beta chains from one specimen sequenced in a study of T-cell reconstitution after alpha-beta-depleted transplantation in children. TCRbeta library construction was performed incorporating unique molecular identifiers. TCRdb recomputed calls from the PCR reads with MiXCR, one row per CDR3 protein. The sample has about 980,000 distinct CDR3 sequences, around 30% seen once. The material sequenced was PBMCs, mostly from graft donor cells, taken 360 days after TCRalphabeta/CD19-depleted stem cell transplant. Source of these receptors: a boy younger than two who had a stem cell transplant for SCID, so the T cells may come from the graft donor.

This clonotype is a singleton in its sample. The rearrangement links TRBV28 to TRBJ2-1; 9 bases agree with TRBD1. Germline CDR1 and CDR2: MDHEN and SYDVKM. The V gene end was trimmed by 0 bases and the J gene end by 6 bases; junction bases not matched to a gene: 21. The CDR3 runs 21 residues. CDR3 region: CASSLWGRIGGTGMKFNEQFF. The CDR3, as DNA: TGTGCCAGCAGTTTATGGGGTCGGATCGGGGGGACAGGGATGAAGTTCAATGAGCAGTTCTTC.

This chain uses TRBV5-1 with TRBJ2-3; D remains ambiguous. Trimming stripped 0 bases from V and 1 base from J, with 12 bases between. CDR3 size: 16 residues. CDR1 is SGHRS, CDR2 YFSETQ, per germline. CDR3 region: CASSLERPVGTDTQYF. CDR3 sequence (DNA): TGCGCCAGCAGCTTGGAACGGCCCGTCGGCACAGATACGCAGTATTTT.

The chain recombines TRBV5-1 with TRBJ2-1; D is possibly TRBD2 (7 bases). The germline V gene encodes CDR1 SGHRS and CDR2 YFSETQ. V shed 2 bases and J shed 3 bases, with 24 bases lying between them. CDR3 length: 19 residues. The DNA for the CDR3 is TGCGCCAGCAGCTTTGGCGCATTAGGGGGGGGTCCCTTCTACAATGAGCAGTTCTTC. Translation gives CASSFGALGGGPFYNEQFF.

This chain joins TRBV5-1 and TRBJ1-5; D ambiguous. With 4 bases removed from V and 0 bases from J, the gap between germline ends came to 11 bases. This CDR3 contains 15 residues. Germline V gene data show CDR1 as SGHRS and CDR2 as YFSETQ. This chain's CDR3 is CASSAEGYSNQPQHF. The CDR3 DNA reads as TGCGCCAGCAGCGCCGAGGGATATAGCAATCAGCCCCAGCATTTT.

This sequence joins TRBV12-3 or TRBV12-4 and TRBJ2-7; TRBD2 matches 7 bases. The CDR3 runs 15 residues. V lost 5 bases and J lost 3; bases outside the gene matches: 10. CDR3 amino acids: CASSPYTSAGYEQYF. The CDR3 DNA follows: TGTGCCAGCAGTCCCTATACTAGCGCGGGCTACGAGCAGTACTTC.

V gene TRBV7-9 combines with J gene TRBJ2-7; a possible D gene is TRBD2 (6 bases). Germline assignment: CDR1 SEHNR and CDR2 FQNEAQ (reference sequence). This CDR3 comprises 15 residues. V was shortened by 0 bases and J by 6 bases, with 15 bases between the two germline ends. The CDR3 sequence: CASSLASIPSAEQYF. CDR3 DNA sequence: TGTGCCAGCAGCTTAGCCTCCATCCCTAGCGCCGAGCAGTACTTC.

The chain uses TRBV6-2 or TRBV6-3 and TRBJ1-5; perhaps TRBD1 as D (6 bases). V shed 6 bases and J shed 2 bases, with 26 bases lying between them. The germline gives CDR1 MNHEY, CDR2 SVGEGT. CDR3 length: 19 amino acids. The CDR3 is CASSRRTGEKGVGNQPQHF. CDR3 nucleotide sequence: TGTGCCAGCAGCCGCAGGACGGGGGAAAAGGGGGTAGGCAATCAGCCCCAGCATTTT.

This clonotype was seen a few times. The chain is built from TRBV12-3 or TRBV12-4 and TRBJ1-6; TRBD1 matches 8 bases. The CDR3 loop spans 15 amino acids. With 5 bases clipped from V and 5 bases from J, the junction kept 5 bases outside the gene matches. The CDR3 DNA follows: TGTGCCAGCAGTACCCGGACAGGGAATAATTCACCCCTCCACTTT. Protein product: CASSTRTGNNSPLHF.

V and J are TRBV12-3 or TRBV12-4 and TRBJ2-7; the D gene is possibly TRBD1 (6 bases). V lost 8 bases, J lost 5 bases, and 16 bases lay in between. This CDR3 has 13 amino acids. DNA for the CDR3: TGTGCCAGCGGCTTATGGACAGAGAACGAGCAGTACTTC. Translating gives CASGLWTENEQYF.

This clonotype was observed a handful of times. The gene calls are TRBV5-1 and TRBJ1-1, with D possibly matching TRBD1 (5 bases). Germline V gene sequence: CDR1 SGHRS, CDR2 YFSETQ. V dropped 0 bases and J dropped 3 bases, with 12 bases sitting between them. The CDR3 covers 15 residues. The CDR3 DNA sequence: TGCGCCAGCAGCTTGGGGGGCCAGAGAGACACTGAAGCTTTCTTT. Translation: CASSLGGQRDTEAFF.

This clonotype was detected a few times. The gene calls are TRBV4-1 and TRBJ2-5; 14 nucleotides agree with TRBD2. CDR3 length equals 16 residues. From germline, CDR1 is MGHRA and CDR2 YSYEKL. J lost 1 base, V lost 4 bases, and 2 bases had no gene match. Written as DNA, the CDR3 is TGCGCCAGCAGCCGGGGACTAGCGGGGGCCCAAGAGACCCAGTACTTC. Translation: CASSRGLAGAQETQYF.

The CDR3 sequence is CASARMRGAANTGELFF. CDR3 DNA sequence: TGTGCCAGCGCTCGAATGAGGGGGGCCGCGAACACCGGGGAGCTGTTTTTT. This sequence joins TRBV3-1 and TRBJ2-2, with D perhaps being TRBD1 or TRBD2 (6 bases each). Trimming removed 8 bases from V and 0 bases from J, with 19 bases in between. The CDR3 runs to 17 residues. The germline V gene encodes CDR1 LGHDT and CDR2 YNNKEL (reference sequence).

The chain recombines TRBV27 with TRBJ2-2; D is possibly TRBD1 or TRBD2 (5 bases each). Between the trimmed V and J ends, which lost 6 bases and 4 bases, there was a span of 18 bases. CDR3 length equals 16 residues. CDR1 and CDR2 (germline): MNHEY, SMNVEV (reference sequence). The CDR3 nucleotides are TGTGCCAGCAGGCGACTAAGGGGATCGGGCACCGGGGAGCTGTTTTTT. As protein: CASRRLRGSGTGELFF.

V usage is TRBV11-2 and J usage is TRBJ2-4; the match to TRBD2 covers 7 bases. The CDR3 length is 16 residues. Germline V gene sequence: CDR1 SGHAT, CDR2 FQNNGV. The V gene end was trimmed by 3 bases and the J gene end by 0 bases; junction bases not matched to a gene: 5. CDR3 amino acids: CASSFGRGLAKNIQYF. The CDR3 region has the DNA TGTGCCAGCAGCTTTGGGCGGGGGTTAGCCAAAAACATTCAGTACTTC. The full variable domain, in which reference TRBV11-2 and TRBJ2-4 provide the parts outside the CDR3, is EAGVAQSPRYKIIEKRQSVAFWCNPISGHATLYWYQQILGQGPKLLIQFQNNGVVDDSQLPKDRFSAERLKGVDSTLKIQPAKLEDSAVYLCASSFGRGLAKNIQYFGAGTRLSVL.

V usage is TRBV7-2 and J usage is TRBJ2-1; 9 nucleotides match TRBD2. V dropped 5 bases and J dropped 6; count of bases not matched to a gene: 8. The CDR3 runs 15 residues. The germline V gene has CDR1 SGHTA and CDR2 FQGNSA. In DNA, the CDR3 is TGTGCCAGCAGCCGATTAGCGGGGGCCCCCAATGAGCAGTTCTTC. Its translation is CASSRLAGAPNEQFF.

The chain couples TRBV11-2 to TRBJ2-1; possibly TRBD1 or TRBD2 for D (5 bases each). With 1 base removed from V and 5 bases from J, the gap between germline ends came to 15 bases. CDR1 is SGHAT, CDR2 FQNNGV, per germline. CDR3 size: 16 residues. The CDR3 loop reads CASSLGWGWGNNEQFF. The CDR3 coding sequence is TGTGCCAGCAGCTTAGGCTGGGGATGGGGGAACAATGAGCAGTTCTTC.

The chain is built from TRBV20-1 and TRBJ2-2; tentatively, D is TRBD2 (7 bases). With 0 bases removed from V and 3 bases from J, the gap between germline ends came to 14 bases. From germline, CDR1 is DFQATT and CDR2 SNEGSKA (reference sequence). The CDR3 extends over 16 amino acids. DNA of the CDR3: TGCAGTGCTAGAGAGTCGGCGGGGGCGTACACCGGGGAGCTGTTTTTT. Its translation: CSARESAGAYTGELFF.